This T cell receptor beta chain was observed in a study of T cells in women clearing cervical HPV infection. Background on the study: Cases were women with histologically confirmed HPV16-related CIN3 or worse, including 2 invasive cancers. Controls' single incident HPV16 infection cleared within 12 months without precancer. Case blood was drawn a median approximately 21 weeks after lesion detection. Study-wide findings and caveats: Associations may precede or follow infection; HPV-specific or memory T cells were not isolated.

As concerns this clone: Its antigen is as yet unknown. The read is 3 residues too short to cover the CDR3 end, so that end is filled in from the germline J gene.

Sequencing was performed with immunoSEQ multiplex PCR; in TCRdb, only in-frame clones are kept and a portion is missing. Recorded for this sample: 25,000 to 35,000 clones. The CDR3 is made up of 18 amino acids. CDR1 and CDR2 (germline): MGHDK, SYGVNS. With V trimmed by 4 bases and J by 0 bases, 3 bases remained unmatched. The origin of this receptor is a woman aged 18 to 75 with a cervical HPV16 infection that either progressed to CIN3+ or cleared (not recorded which). The sample was blood buffy coat. The J gene is TRBJ2-1, the V gene TRBV25-1, with 16 bases aligning to TRBD2. The DNA read from the CDR3 is TGTGCCAGCAGTGGTGGGACTAGCGGGGGGGCCTCCTACAATGAG. Translated: CASSGGTSGGASYNE. The entire CDR3 sequence reads CASSGGTSGGASYNEQFF.